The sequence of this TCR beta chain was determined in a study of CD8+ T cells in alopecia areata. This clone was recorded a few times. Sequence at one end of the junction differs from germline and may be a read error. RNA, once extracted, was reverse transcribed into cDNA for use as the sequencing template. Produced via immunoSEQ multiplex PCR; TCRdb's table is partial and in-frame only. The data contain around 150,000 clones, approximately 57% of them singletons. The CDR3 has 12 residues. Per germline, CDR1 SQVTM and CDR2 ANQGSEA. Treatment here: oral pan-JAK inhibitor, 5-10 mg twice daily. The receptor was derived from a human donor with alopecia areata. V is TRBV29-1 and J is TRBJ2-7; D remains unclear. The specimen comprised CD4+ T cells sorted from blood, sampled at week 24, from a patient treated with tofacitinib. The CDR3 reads CSAEGNNYEQYF. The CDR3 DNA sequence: TGCAGCGCTGAAGGGAATAACTACGAGCAGTACTTC.